This T cell receptor (beta chain) was captured by sequencing in a study of shared clonotypes between healthy human individuals (dated by TCRdb to about 2020). As for the study more broadly: The cohort comprised two women and a few men aged 18 to 49 years. For each donor, three plates each were used for CD4 naive and CD4 memory, two plates were used for CD8 naive, and one plate was used for CD8 memory. Blood TCR repertoires of five healthy adults were deeply sequenced to estimate repertoire size and the extent of clonotype sharing between individuals. To increase sequencing depth and limit assay-specific biases, TCR repertoire library preparation and sequencing were carried out by different laboratories using diverse techniques. Per donor, leukapheresis produced somewhere between about 0.94 and 9 billion PBMCs. Study-level results and caveats: Sampling was restricted to blood, and TCR repertoires in tissue are likely to differ from TCR repertoires in blood. Naive subsets generally had larger estimated clonotype richness than memory subsets did. Based on pairwise subsampling, the degree of clonotype sharing among donors was expected to be affected by sequencing depth. Clonotypes shared by all four sorted-subset donors showed higher generation probabilities than non-shared clonotypes. Incomplete sequencing was indicated by rarefaction of sorted-subset datasets, despite the large sequencing depth. When several donors were compared, the shared fraction of clonotypes was around 5.1% for naive CD4, approximately 3.3% for naive CD8, more than 2% for memory CD4, and less than 0.45% for memory CD8. Because the study included only a small number of donors, the genetic and exposure-history diversity represented was limited.

This clone has a single count. This clone's antigen is unknown. Base-call qualities are not available, and no considerably larger clone is one nucleotide away. Donors were healthy HIV-negative adults with no recently reported acute infections or vaccinations. Every donor was a Caucasian adult living in Nashville, Tennessee, USA. Magnetic negative selection was used to enrich CD4+ T cells, after which naive cells were positively selected on CD45RA and the negative fraction became the memory subset. After blood collection by leukapheresis, PBMCs were isolated using Ficoll-Histopaque density gradient centrifugation and then cryopreserved in the vapor phase of liquid nitrogen. Purity and quantity of every magnetically sorted T cell population were checked by analytical flow cytometry. Each sorted fraction had its genomic DNA isolated and then quantified by UV absorbance on a Nanodrop 2000c. CDR1 MNHEY and CDR2 SVGAGI are derived from the germline V gene. The CDR3 runs 13 amino acids, cysteine and phenylalanine included. The only DNA kept is the CDR3, 39 bases in frame from the first base. Trimming costs V 5 bases and J 7 bases, and their ends lie 14 bases apart.

TCR CDR3 regions were amplified from genomic DNA by multiplex PCR using the deep immunoSEQ assay. For each cell subset, the extracted genomic DNA was distributed evenly across all wells of several immunoSEQ 96-well plates, and each plate served as one replicate. For sorted subsets, around 200 ng genomic DNA, equal to tens of thousands of T cell genomes, was loaded into each replicate PCR. Purified libraries were measured with a Qubit 3.0 fluorometer, size-checked on a Bioanalyzer 2100, and measured again with the KAPA Library Quantification kit. Each immunoSEQ 96-well plate was sequenced on its own single-read 150-cycle Illumina NextSeq 550 flow cell. The paper's data handling went like this. Because the immunoSEQ output held only junctional sequences and lacked quality scores, the filtering could not match the filtering applied to full-length reads. Sequences were annotated with PyIR, a Python wrapper for IgBLAST v1.9, using IMGT germline references to assign V/J genes and CDR3. Reads with weak V/J assignments (E-value above 1e-6), missing CDR3, stop codons, out-of-frame junctions, or ambiguous translated residues were removed. V3J clonotypes were defined by identical inferred V gene, J gene, and CDR3 amino acid sequence. Percentage overlap between repertoires was calculated by dividing the number of shared unique clonotypes by the size of the smaller repertoire. Three approaches were used to assess repertoire richness: RTK rarefaction, the Chao1 estimator, and Recon v2.1 estimates of unobserved clonotypes. For all TCRbeta clonotypes obtained by the gDNA method from a few donors, generation probabilities were computed with OLGA. The table was pulled from immuneACCESS by TCRdb, which kept in-frame rearrangements only. Such tables lose some clones; where checked, under half of the loss comes from unresolved V genes, and the rest has no known cause. V, J and clone size derive from that table, while D and trimming were established from the DNA sequence. For this sample there are fewer than 2.5 million clones; roughly 93% appear just once. 0.36% of the sample is taken by the ten largest.

This receptor was identified in a man aged 18-30 years in good health. Some clones in this sample may be carry-over from other donors' samples. The rearranged chain carries TRBV6-5 and TRBJ1-1; the D gene is perhaps TRBD1, on 5 matching bases. Sequencing was carried out using naive CD4+ T cells from PBMCs. The cell subset or site label on this specimen signifies: CD45RA+ positively selected. The CDR3 amino acid sequence is: CASSDGTPLEAFF. The DNA sequence is given as TGTGCCAGCAGTGACGGGACTCCTCTTGAAGCTTTCTTT.